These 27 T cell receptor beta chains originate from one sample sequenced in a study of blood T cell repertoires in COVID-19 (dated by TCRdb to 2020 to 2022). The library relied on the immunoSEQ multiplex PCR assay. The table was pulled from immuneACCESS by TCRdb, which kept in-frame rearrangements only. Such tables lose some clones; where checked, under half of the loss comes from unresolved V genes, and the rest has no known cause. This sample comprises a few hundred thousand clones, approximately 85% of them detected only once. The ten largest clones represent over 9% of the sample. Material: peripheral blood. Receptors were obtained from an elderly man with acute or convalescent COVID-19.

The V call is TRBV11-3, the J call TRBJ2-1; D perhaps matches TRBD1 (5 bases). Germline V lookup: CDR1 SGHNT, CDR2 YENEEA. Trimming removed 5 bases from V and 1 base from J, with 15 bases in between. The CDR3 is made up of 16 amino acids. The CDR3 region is CASSPVAGISYNEQFF. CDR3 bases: TGTGCCAGCAGCCCAGTAGCAGGGATTTCCTACAATGAGCAGTTCTTC.

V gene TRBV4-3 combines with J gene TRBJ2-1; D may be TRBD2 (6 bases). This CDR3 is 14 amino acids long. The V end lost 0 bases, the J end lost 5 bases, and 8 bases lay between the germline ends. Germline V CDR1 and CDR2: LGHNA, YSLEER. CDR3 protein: CASSQEGGNNEQFF. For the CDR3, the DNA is TGCGCCAGCAGCCAAGAGGGGGGTAACAATGAGCAGTTCTTC.

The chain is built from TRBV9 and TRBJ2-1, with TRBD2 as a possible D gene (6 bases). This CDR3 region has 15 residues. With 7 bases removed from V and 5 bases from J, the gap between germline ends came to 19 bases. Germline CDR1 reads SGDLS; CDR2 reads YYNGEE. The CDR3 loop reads CASQPPGTLNNEQFF. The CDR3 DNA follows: TGTGCCAGCCAACCACCCGGGACTCTCAACAATGAGCAGTTCTTC.

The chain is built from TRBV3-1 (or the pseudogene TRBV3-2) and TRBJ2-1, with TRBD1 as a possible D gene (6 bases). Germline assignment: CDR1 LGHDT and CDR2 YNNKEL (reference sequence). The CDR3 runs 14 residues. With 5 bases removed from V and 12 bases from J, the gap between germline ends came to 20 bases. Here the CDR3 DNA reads TGTGCCAGCAGCTTACAGGGTTATGGGGTCGGGCAGTTCTTC. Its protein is CASSLQGYGVGQFF.

CDR3 sequence: CASSIAGGNTEAFF. The CDR3 coding sequence is TGTGCCAGCAGTATTGCAGGGGGGAACACTGAAGCTTTCTTT. The rearrangement joins TRBV2 to TRBJ1-1; 7 bases are shared with TRBD1. CDR1 SNHLY and CDR2 FYNNEI come from the germline V gene. The CDR3 is 14 residues long. V lost 5 bases to trimming and J lost 1 base; unmatched junction nucleotides: 4.

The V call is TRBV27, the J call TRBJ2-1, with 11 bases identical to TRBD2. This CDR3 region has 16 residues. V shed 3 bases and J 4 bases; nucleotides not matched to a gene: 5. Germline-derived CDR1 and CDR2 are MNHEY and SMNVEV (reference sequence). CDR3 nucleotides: TGTGCCAGCAGTTTCCAAACTAGCGGGGGATACAATGAGCAGTTCTTC. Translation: CASSFQTSGGYNEQFF.

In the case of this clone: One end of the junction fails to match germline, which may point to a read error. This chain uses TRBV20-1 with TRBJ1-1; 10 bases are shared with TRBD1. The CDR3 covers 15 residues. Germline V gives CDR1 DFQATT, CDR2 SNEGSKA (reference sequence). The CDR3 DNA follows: TGCAGTGCTAGTGTACCGGGACAGGGGAACCCTGAAGCTTTCTTT. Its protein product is CSASVPGQGNPEAFF.

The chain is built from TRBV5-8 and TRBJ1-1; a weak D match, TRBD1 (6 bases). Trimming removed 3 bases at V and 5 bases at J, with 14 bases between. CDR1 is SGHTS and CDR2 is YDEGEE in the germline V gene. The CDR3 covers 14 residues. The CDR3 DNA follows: TGTGCCAGCAGCTCGGGACACTGGAGAACTGAAGCTTTCTTT. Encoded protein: CASSSGHWRTEAFF.

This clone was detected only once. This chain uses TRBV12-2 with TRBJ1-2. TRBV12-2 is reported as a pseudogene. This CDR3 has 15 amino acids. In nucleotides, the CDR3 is TGTGCAAGTCGCTTAGGAGAAACGTGGCCGGGAGGCTACACCTTC. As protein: CASRLGETWPGGYTF.

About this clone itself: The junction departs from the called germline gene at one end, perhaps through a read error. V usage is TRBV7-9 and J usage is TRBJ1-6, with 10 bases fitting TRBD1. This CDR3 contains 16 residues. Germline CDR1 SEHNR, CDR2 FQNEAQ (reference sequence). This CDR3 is CASSIAGTGDYSPLHF. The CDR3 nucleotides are TGTGCCAGCAGCATAGCCGGGACAGGGGATTATTCACCCCTCCACTTT.

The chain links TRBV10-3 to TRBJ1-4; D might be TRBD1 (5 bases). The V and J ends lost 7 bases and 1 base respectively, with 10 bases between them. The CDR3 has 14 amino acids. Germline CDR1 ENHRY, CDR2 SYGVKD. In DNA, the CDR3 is TGTGCCATCAAAGGGGTTTTAACTAATGAAAAACTGTTTTTT. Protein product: CAIKGVLTNEKLFF.

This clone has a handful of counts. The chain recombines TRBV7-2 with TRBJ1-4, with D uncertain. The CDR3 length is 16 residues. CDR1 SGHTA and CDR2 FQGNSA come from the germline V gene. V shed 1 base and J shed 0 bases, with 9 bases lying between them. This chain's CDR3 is CASSLDSYSTNEKLFF. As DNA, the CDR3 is TGTGCCAGCAGCTTAGACAGCTATTCAACTAATGAAAAACTGTTTTTT.

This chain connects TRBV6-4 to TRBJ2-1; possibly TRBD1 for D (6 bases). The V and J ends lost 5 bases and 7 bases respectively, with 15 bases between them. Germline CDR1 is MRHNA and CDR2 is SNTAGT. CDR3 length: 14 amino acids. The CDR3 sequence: CASSPGVGGNEQFF. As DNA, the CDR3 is TGTGCCAGCAGTCCAGGGGTCGGTGGAAATGAGCAGTTCTTC.

The DNA of the CDR3 is TGTGCCAGCAGCCCGGCGGCAGGGGCGAACACTGAAGCTTTCTTT. It specifies CASSPAAGANTEAFF. V and J are TRBV3-1 (or the pseudogene TRBV3-2) and TRBJ1-1, with D perhaps TRBD1 (6 bases). The germline V and J ends were trimmed by 4 bases and 1 base, with 13 bases remaining between them. The CDR3 loop spans 15 amino acids. Germline lookup yields CDR1 LGHDT and CDR2 YNNKEL (reference sequence).

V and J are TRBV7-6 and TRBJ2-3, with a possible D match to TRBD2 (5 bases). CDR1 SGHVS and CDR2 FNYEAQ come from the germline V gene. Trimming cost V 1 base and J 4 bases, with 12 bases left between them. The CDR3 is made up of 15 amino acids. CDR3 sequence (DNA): TGTGCCAGCAGCTTAGGTGGAGAGGGAGCAGATACGCAGTATTTT. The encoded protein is CASSLGGEGADTQYF. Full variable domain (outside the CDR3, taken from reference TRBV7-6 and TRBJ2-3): GAGVSQSPRYKVTKRGQDVALRCDPISGHVSLYWYRQALGQGPEFLTYFNYEAQQDKSGLPNDRFSAERPEGSISTLTIQRTEQRDSAMYRCASSLGGEGADTQYFGPGTRLTVL.

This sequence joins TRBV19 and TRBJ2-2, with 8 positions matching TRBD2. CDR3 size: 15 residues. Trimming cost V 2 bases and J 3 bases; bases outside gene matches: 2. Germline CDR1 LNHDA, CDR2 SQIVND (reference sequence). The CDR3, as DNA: TGTGCCAGTAGTATATCGGGGGGGGACACCGGGGAGCTGTTTTTT. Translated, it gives CASSISGGDTGELFF. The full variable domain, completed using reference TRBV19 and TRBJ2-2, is DGGITQSPKYLFRKEGQNVTLSCEQNLNHDAMYWYRQDPGQGLRLIYYSQIVNDFQKGDIAEGYSVSREKKESFPLTVTSAQKNPTAFYLCASSISGGDTGELFFGEGSRLTVL.

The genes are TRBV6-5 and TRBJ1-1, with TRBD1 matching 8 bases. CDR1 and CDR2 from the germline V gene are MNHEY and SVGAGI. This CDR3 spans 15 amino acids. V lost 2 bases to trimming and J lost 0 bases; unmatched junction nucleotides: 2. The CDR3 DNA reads TGTGCCAGCAGTTACGCAGGGGGCTTGAACACTGAAGCTTTCTTT. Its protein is CASSYAGGLNTEAFF.

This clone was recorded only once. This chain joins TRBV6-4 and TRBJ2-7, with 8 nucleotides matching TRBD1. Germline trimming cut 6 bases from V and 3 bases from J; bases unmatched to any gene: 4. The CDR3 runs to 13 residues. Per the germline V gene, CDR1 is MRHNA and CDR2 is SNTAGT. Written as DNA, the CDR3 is TGTGCCAGCAGCCCCGACAGGGGCTACGAGCAGTACTTC. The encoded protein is CASSPDRGYEQYF.

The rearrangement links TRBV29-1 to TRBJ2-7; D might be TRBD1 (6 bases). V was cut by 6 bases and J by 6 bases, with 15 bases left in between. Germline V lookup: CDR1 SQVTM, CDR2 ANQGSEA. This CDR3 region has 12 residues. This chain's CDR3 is CSVLMGAAEQYF. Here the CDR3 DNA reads TGCAGCGTATTAATGGGGGCGGCCGAGCAGTACTTC.

CDR3 residues: CSVDRGYTQYF. CDR3 nucleotides: TGCAGCGTCGACAGGGGTTATACGCAGTATTTT. The chain carries TRBV29-1 and TRBJ2-3; 8 bases map to TRBD1. From germline, CDR1 is SQVTM and CDR2 ANQGSEA. The CDR3 sequence is 11 residues long. Germline trimming cut 6 bases from V and 7 bases from J; bases unmatched to any gene: 3.

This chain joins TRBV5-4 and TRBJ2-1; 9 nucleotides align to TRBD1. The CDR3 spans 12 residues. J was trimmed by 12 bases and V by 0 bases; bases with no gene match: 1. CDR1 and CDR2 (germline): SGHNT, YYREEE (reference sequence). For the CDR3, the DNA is TGTGCCAGCAGCTTGGACAGGGGGCGGCAGTTCTTC. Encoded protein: CASSLDRGRQFF.

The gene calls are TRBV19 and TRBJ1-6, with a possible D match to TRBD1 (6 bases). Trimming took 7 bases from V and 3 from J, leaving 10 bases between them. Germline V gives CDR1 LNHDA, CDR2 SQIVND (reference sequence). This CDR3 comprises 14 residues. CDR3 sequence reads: CASKDSNYNSPLHF. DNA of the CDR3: TGTGCCAGTAAGGACAGCAACTATAATTCACCCCTCCACTTT.

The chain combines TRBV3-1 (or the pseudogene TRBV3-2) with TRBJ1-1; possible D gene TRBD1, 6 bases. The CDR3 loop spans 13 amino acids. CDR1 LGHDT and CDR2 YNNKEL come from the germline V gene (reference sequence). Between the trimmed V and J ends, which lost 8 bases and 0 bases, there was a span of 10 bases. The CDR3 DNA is TGTGCCAGCCAGGACAGATTGAACACTGAAGCTTTCTTT. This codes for CASQDRLNTEAFF.

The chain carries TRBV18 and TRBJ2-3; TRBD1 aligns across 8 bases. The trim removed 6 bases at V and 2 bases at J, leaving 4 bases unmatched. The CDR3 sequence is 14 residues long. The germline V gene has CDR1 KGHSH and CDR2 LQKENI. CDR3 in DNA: TGTGCCAGCTCGGGACAGGAAATCACAGATACGCAGTATTTT. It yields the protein CASSGQEITDTQYF.

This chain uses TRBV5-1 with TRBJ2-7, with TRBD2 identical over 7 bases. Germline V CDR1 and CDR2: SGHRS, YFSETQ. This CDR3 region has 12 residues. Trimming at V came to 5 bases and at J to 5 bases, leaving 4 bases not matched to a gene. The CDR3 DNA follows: TGCGCCAGCAGAAGGGGAGGGGACGAGCAGTACTTC. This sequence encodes CASRRGGDEQYF.

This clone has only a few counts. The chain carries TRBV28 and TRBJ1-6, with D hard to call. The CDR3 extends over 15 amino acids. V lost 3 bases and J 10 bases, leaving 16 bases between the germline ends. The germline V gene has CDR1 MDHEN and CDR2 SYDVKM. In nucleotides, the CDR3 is TGTGCCAGCAGTTTGTGGGGAGCTCAGGACTCACCCCTCCACTTT. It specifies CASSLWGAQDSPLHF.

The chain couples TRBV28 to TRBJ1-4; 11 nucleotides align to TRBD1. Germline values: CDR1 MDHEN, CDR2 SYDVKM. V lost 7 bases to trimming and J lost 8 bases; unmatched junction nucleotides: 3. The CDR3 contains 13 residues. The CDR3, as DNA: TGTGCCAGCAACCGGGACAGGGGGGAAAAACTGTTTTTT. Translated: CASNRDRGEKLFF.